The 30 T cell receptor beta chains given below trace back to one sample, sequenced in a study of tumor-infiltrating lymphocytes in primary liver carcinoma. Both blood RNA, taken from unsorted whole blood, and germline DNA were extracted. Making TCR beta cDNA involved roughly 500 ng total RNA and a constant-region primer. The TCR beta library was amplified through three nested multiplex PCR rounds in a modified ARM-PCR procedure. Two initial PCR rounds of approximately 10 cycles each paired TRBV1-TRBV30 forward primers with a C-beta reverse primer. MiXCR, run by TCRdb on the multiplex PCR reads, gives a single entry per CDR3 protein. The sample lists about 330,000 distinct CDR3 sequences; 65% were seen once. The sample consisted of peripheral blood. The receptor source for this set is a middle-aged man with primary liver carcinoma and hepatitis B virus infection.

This clonotype has just a few counts. The chain carries TRBV5-4 and TRBJ2-7; no clear D gene. V lost 4 bases, J lost 7 bases, and 9 bases lay in between. The germline CDR1 and CDR2 sequences are SGHNT and YYREEE (reference sequence). This CDR3 is built from 11 residues. The CDR3 DNA reads TGTGCCAGCAGCAATAGGCGGGAGCAGTACTTC. Protein: CASSNRREQYF. The full variable domain, its missing parts supplied by reference TRBV5-4 and TRBJ2-7, is ETGVTQSPTHLIKTRGQQVTLRCSSQSGHNTVSWYQQALGQGPQFIFQYYREEENGRGNFPPRFSGLQFPNYSSELNVNALELDDSALYLCASSNRREQYFGPGTRLTVT.

This clonotype was observed at least ten times. This chain uses TRBV11-2 with TRBJ2-5; 10 nucleotides align to TRBD2. Trimming removed 1 base from V and 2 bases from J; junction bases left unmatched: 4. Germline V gives CDR1 SGHAT, CDR2 FQNNGV. This CDR3 has 16 amino acids. CDR3 protein: CASSLVGLALQETQYF. The DNA for the CDR3 is TGTGCCAGCAGCTTAGTGGGACTAGCGTTACAAGAGACCCAGTACTTC.

The chain joins TRBV11-2 to TRBJ2-7; D unresolved. This CDR3 region has 15 residues. Germline values: CDR1 SGHAT, CDR2 FQNNGV. Trimming left V 5 bases short and J 2 bases short, with 16 bases between. DNA of the CDR3: TGTGCCAGCAGCGACGGCATGGGCACAACCTACGAGCAGTACTTC. The encoded protein is CASSDGMGTTYEQYF.

About this clonotype: This may be a read error, as it is one base from a much larger clone. This chain joins TRBV29-1 and TRBJ1-2; perhaps TRBD1 as D (6 bases). The CDR3 loop spans 14 amino acids. CDR1 is SQVTM and CDR2 is ANQGSEA in the germline V gene. The CDR3 is CCVKFGQSIYGYTF. CDR3 coding DNA: TGCTGCGTCAAGTTTGGACAGTCGATCTATGGCTACACCTTC.

Points on this clonotype: A much larger clone is a single base away; this may be a read error. V is TRBV29-1 and J is TRBJ1-1; 8 bases are shared with TRBD1. CDR1 and CDR2 from the germline V gene are SQVTM and ANQGSEA. V gave up 5 bases and J gave up 1 base; unmatched junction bases: 9. The CDR3 length is 15 residues. The CDR3 is CSVIKGGTGNTEAFF. The CDR3 bases are TGCAGCGTTATTAAAGGGGGGACAGGGAACACTGAAGCTTTCTTT.

As regards this clonotype: The junction departs from germline at one end; a sequencing error may be responsible. The J gene is TRBJ1-5, the V gene TRBV6-2 or TRBV6-3; TRBD1 is a possible D gene (6 bases). This CDR3 is 14 amino acids long. Germline assignment: CDR1 MNHEY and CDR2 SVGEGT. The CDR3 spells CASIPDRLGQPRHF. CDR3 in DNA: TGTGCCAGCATCCCGGACAGACTTGGGCAGCCCCGGCATTTT.

The J gene is TRBJ1-5, the V gene TRBV28; 7 nucleotides agree with TRBD1. The length of the CDR3 is 15 residues. Germline loops: CDR1 MDHEN, CDR2 SYDVKM. The V segment lost 5 bases and the J segment 6 bases; nucleotides outside the gene matches: 10. CDR3 protein: CASSPRGGAGQPQHF. Written as DNA, the CDR3 is TGTGCCAGCAGTCCGCGAGGGGGCGCAGGTCAGCCCCAGCATTTT.

The chain links TRBV6-5 to TRBJ1-1, with TRBD1 matching 7 bases. The germline V gene has CDR1 MNHEY and CDR2 SVGAGI. Trimming took 4 bases from V and 1 from J; bases not matched to a gene: 6. The CDR3 is 15 residues long. CDR3 coding DNA: TGTGCCAGCAGTTGGTCGGGACAGTGGAACACTGAAGCTTTCTTT. Its translation: CASSWSGQWNTEAFF.

The chain links TRBV5-1 to TRBJ2-7; tentative D call: TRBD2 (6 bases). The germline CDR1 and CDR2 sequences are SGHRS and YFSETQ. Trimming cost V 2 bases and J 0 bases, with 12 bases left between them. This CDR3 comprises 15 residues. In DNA form, the CDR3 reads TGCGCCAGCAGCTTTGGAGGGGCCAGCTCCTACGAGCAGTACTTC. Translated, it gives CASSFGGASSYEQYF.

As regards this clonotype: The junction shows a germline mismatch at one end, possibly a read error. The chain has TRBV11-2 and TRBJ2-7; 7 bases align to TRBD2. Germline V gene lookup returns CDR1 SGHAT and CDR2 FQNNGV. The CDR3 totals 14 residues. The CDR3 loop is CASSPTGGPYAQYF. CDR3 coding DNA: TGTGCCAGCAGCCCAACGGGGGGACCCTACGCGCAGTACTTC.

For this clonotype: With a much larger clone just one base away, this may be a read error. The conserved phenylalanine or tryptophan normally closing the CDR3 is absent here, so this likely arose from a read error. The J gene is TRBJ1-5, the V gene TRBV6-2 or TRBV6-3; D gene uncertain. Trimming stripped 4 bases from V and 2 bases from J, with 9 bases between. Germline-derived CDR1 and CDR2 are MNHEY and SVGEGT. The CDR3 is 14 residues long. The CDR3 region is CASSFPGGNQPQHV. The CDR3 bases are TGTGCCAGCAGTTTCCCTGGGGGCAATCAGCCCCAGCATGTT.

A word on this clonotype: A much larger clone lies a single base off, so this may be a read error. The final CDR3 position lacks the conserved phenylalanine or tryptophan, pointing to a likely read error. The V call is TRBV6-2 or TRBV6-3, the J call TRBJ2-1, with 11 bases that match TRBD2. The germline CDR1 and CDR2 sequences are MNHEY and SVGEGT. Trimming removed 6 bases from V and 11 bases from J; junction bases left unmatched: 6. The CDR3 is 13 amino acids. CDR3 coding DNA: TGTGCCAGCAGCCCTGGGACTAGCGGCAAGCAGTTCTTA. Translating gives CASSPGTSGKQFL.

In the case of this clonotype: A much larger clone differs by one base, so this may be a read error. The chain has TRBV6-1 and TRBJ2-3; D remains ambiguous. Germline V gene lookup returns CDR1 MNHNS and CDR2 SASEGT. The CDR3 contains 12 residues. The CDR3 spells CASSEITYTQYF. The CDR3 bases are TGTGCCAGCAGTGAGATCACATATACGCAGTATTTT.

On this clonotype: This may stem from a read error, because a much larger clone lies one nucleotide away. The chain is built from TRBV4-2 and TRBJ1-3; D not resolved. The CDR3 runs to 15 residues. V was trimmed by 5 bases and J by 0 bases, leaving 11 bases between them. CDR1 and CDR2 (germline): LGHNA, YNFKEQ. CDR3 protein: CASSAQAVSGNTIYF. For the CDR3, the DNA is TGTGCCAGCAGCGCCCAGGCAGTCTCTGGAAACACCATATATTTT.

The rearrangement links TRBV4-1 to TRBJ1-4; D unresolved. V was clipped by 1 base and J by 0 bases, with 12 bases between them. This CDR3 spans 17 amino acids. The germline V gene encodes CDR1 MGHRA and CDR2 YSYEKL. The CDR3 protein is CASSQGWTQATNEKLFF. CDR3 nucleotide sequence: TGCGCCAGCAGCCAAGGATGGACGCAAGCAACTAATGAAAAACTGTTTTTT.

This clonotype was counted between two and nine times. The chain links TRBV5-4 to TRBJ2-2, with TRBD2 matching 8 bases. The V gene end was trimmed by 4 bases and the J gene end by 7 bases; junction bases not matched to a gene: 6. Germline V gene data show CDR1 as SGHNT and CDR2 as YYREEE (reference sequence). The CDR3 covers 14 residues. Written as DNA, the CDR3 is TGTGCCAGCAGCCACGGACTAGCCGTCGGGGAGCTGTTTTTT. Protein product: CASSHGLAVGELFF.

This clonotype appeared once. In this CDR3 the conserved last residue, phenylalanine or tryptophan, is missing, so a read error is likely. The rearrangement uses TRBV4-1 and TRBJ1-3; D not certain. Germline values: CDR1 MGHRA, CDR2 YSYEKL. The CDR3 length is 18 residues. The ends were cut back, 0 bases at V and 9 bases at J, with 24 bases in the middle. The CDR3 region has the DNA TGCGCCAGCAGCCAAGATTCATCGTGCAGCCGAGGTTCTTGCACCATATATCTT. This codes for CASSQDSSCSRGSCTIYL.

The gene calls are TRBV11-2 and TRBJ2-1, with 7 bases that match TRBD2. This CDR3 spans 15 amino acids. V was pared by 9 bases and J by 6 bases, with 14 bases of the junction left unmatched. CDR1 is SGHAT and CDR2 is FQNNGV in the germline V gene. The CDR3 is CARPGGGGSLNEQFF. As DNA, the CDR3 is TGTGCCAGGCCAGGTGGAGGCGGGAGTCTCAATGAGCAGTTCTTC.

The chain employs TRBV14 and TRBJ2-7, with 9 bases identical to TRBD1. The CDR3 sequence is 16 residues long. J was trimmed by 2 bases and V by 1 base; bases with no gene match: 6. Looked up from germline, CDR1 is SGHDN and CDR2 is FVKESK. The CDR3: CASSQVFDRGAYEQYF. In DNA form, the CDR3 reads TGTGCCAGCAGCCAAGTTTTTGACAGGGGGGCCTACGAGCAGTACTTC.

A word on this clonotype: Here the CDR3 omits its conserved ending phenylalanine or tryptophan, so a read error is the likely source. The chain has TRBV11-2 and TRBJ2-1, with unresolved D. The CDR3 extends over 14 amino acids. The V and J ends lost 5 bases and 4 bases respectively, with 12 bases between them. Per germline, CDR1 SGHAT and CDR2 FQNNGV. CDR3 nucleotide sequence: TGTGCCAGCAGCCCCTGGACGGAGTACAATGAGCAGTTCATC. Protein: CASSPWTEYNEQFI.

This clonotype was counted only a few times. The V and J genes are TRBV7-9 and TRBJ1-1; D is undetermined. CDR1 is SEHNR and CDR2 is FQNEAQ in the germline V gene (reference sequence). The V end lost 0 bases, the J end lost 0 bases, and 5 bases lay between the germline ends. This CDR3 comprises 14 residues. The CDR3 reads CASSLAQMNTEAFF. CDR3 coding DNA: TGTGCCAGCAGCTTAGCGCAAATGAACACTGAAGCTTTCTTT.

As concerns this clonotype: At one boundary the junction diverges from the germline segment, which might be a read error. The chain employs TRBV5-1 and TRBJ1-4, with D perhaps TRBD1 (6 bases). CDR3 length: 15 residues. In germline, CDR1 is SGHRS, CDR2 YFSETQ. Here the CDR3 DNA reads TGCGCCAGCACCCCTGAGCCGGGACAAAAAGAAAAACTGCTTTTT. As protein: CASTPEPGQKEKLLF.

This clonotype was seen many times. V usage is TRBV14 and J usage is TRBJ1-3; D possibly corresponds to TRBD1 (6 bases). Trimming removed 4 bases from V and 3 bases from J, with 13 bases in between. Germline V gene data show CDR1 as SGHDN and CDR2 as FVKESK. The CDR3 is 15 amino acids. The CDR3 loop is CASSPGGRFGNTIYF. The CDR3 DNA reads as TGTGCCAGCAGCCCTGGGGGGCGCTTTGGAAACACCATATATTTT.

This clonotype was seen many times. The chain combines TRBV29-1 with TRBJ2-7, with TRBD1 identical over 10 bases. The CDR3 length is 12 residues. After removal of 6 bases from V and 6 bases from J, the junction contained 5 bases not matched to a gene. Germline V gene sequence: CDR1 SQVTM, CDR2 ANQGSEA. The CDR3 loop reads CSVGTGVSEQYF. In nucleotides, the CDR3 is TGCAGCGTGGGGACAGGGGTAAGCGAGCAGTACTTC.

This clonotype came up once. One junction end does not reproduce the germline sequence, and a read error may be involved. The chain combines TRBV30 with TRBJ1-6; D is unclear. CDR3 length: 11 amino acids. Germline V CDR1 and CDR2: GTSNPN, SVGIG (reference sequence). In nucleotides, the CDR3 is TGTGCCTGGAGTGGGAATTCACCCCCCCACTTT. Residues: CAWSGNSPPHF.

Concerning this clonotype: The CDR3 ends on some other residue instead of the conserved phenylalanine or tryptophan, so this is likely a read error. V gene TRBV4-3 combines with J gene TRBJ2-1; the match to TRBD2 covers 10 bases. CDR1 is LGHNA, CDR2 YSLEER, per germline. The CDR3 spans 16 residues. The CDR3 region is CASSQRTSGIYNEQFY. The CDR3 coding sequence is TGCGCAAGCAGCCAGCGGACTAGCGGCATTTACAATGAGCAGTTCTAC.

The sample holds a few counts of this clonotype. Germline and junction disagree at one end, which may indicate a read error. The chain is built from TRBV11-2 and TRBJ1-1; perhaps TRBD1 as D (6 bases). The germline V gene encodes CDR1 SGHAT and CDR2 FQNNGV. This CDR3 spans 14 amino acids. CDR3 protein: CASSFDRLNSEAFF. The CDR3 DNA follows: TGTGCCAGCAGTTTTGACAGGCTGAACAGTGAAGCTTTCTTT.

The chain has TRBV5-1 and TRBJ1-1, with D perhaps matching TRBD1 (6 bases). The CDR3 extends over 15 amino acids. V was cut by 3 bases and J by 3 bases, with 15 bases left in between. Germline CDR1 reads SGHRS; CDR2 reads YFSETQ. The CDR3 loop reads CASSSEGGKYTEAFF. The DNA for the CDR3 is TGCGCCAGCAGCTCGGAGGGGGGCAAGTACACTGAAGCTTTCTTT.

This clonotype was observed at least ten times. The genes are TRBV12-3 or TRBV12-4 and TRBJ2-5; either TRBD1 or TRBD2 may supply D (5 bases each). V lost 5 bases to trimming and J lost 7 bases, with 17 bases between them. The CDR3 length is 14 residues. The CDR3, as DNA: TGTGCCAGCAGTCCGGGGACGGCGTCCACGACCCAGTACTTC. This gives the protein CASSPGTASTTQYF.

V usage is TRBV11-2 and J usage is TRBJ1-4, with 7 bases lining up with TRBD1. CDR3 length equals 15 residues. Germline V CDR1 and CDR2: SGHAT, FQNNGV. CDR3 DNA sequence: TGTGTCGGCAACCGGGGACAGAACTACAATGAAAAACTGTTTTTT. It yields the protein CVGNRGQNYNEKLFF. Looking up the rest from reference TRBV11-2 and TRBJ1-4 gives the full variable domain: EAGVAQSPRYKIIEKRQSVAFWCNPISGHATLYWYQQILGQGPKLLIQFQNNGVVDDSQLPKDRFSAERLKGVDSTLKIQPAKLEDSAVYLCVGNRGQNYNEKLFFGSGTQLSVL.